The clone carrying this T cell receptor beta chain has ten or more counts. The target antigen is unknown. The data are from a study of metastatic and nonmetastatic thyroid tumors. Study details: Across peripheral blood and tumor or nodule tissue samples taken from malignant and benign thyroid patients, the repertoires were compared with one another.

No patient had received any treatment before thyroid surgery. Study-level results: Versus benign nodules, malignant thyroid tumors reportedly had significantly higher TCR beta diversity, in blood and tumor.

The ends were cut back, 1 base at V and 2 bases at J, with 8 bases in the middle. Germline loops: CDR1 SNHLY, CDR2 FYNNEI. This CDR3 is built from 14 residues. How the authors handled the data: CDR3 was compared across clinicopathological groups, and the resulting differences were used to build a distant-metastasis classifier for papillary thyroid cancer. TCRdb reassembled clones from the PCR reads with MiXCR. The V and J calls here are based on TCRdb, not the publication. This table has almost 70,000 clones, approximately 15% appearing once. V and J are TRBV2 and TRBJ1-2, with D uncertain. The sequence was obtained from a male donor with papillary thyroid cancer or a benign thyroid nodule (not recorded which). Some clones in this sample may be carry-over from other donors' samples. Sequences were obtained from blood. This CDR3 reads CASSEGRTNYGYTF. In nucleotides, the CDR3 is TGTGCCAGCAGTGAAGGTCGCACAAACTATGGCTACACCTTC.